The sequence of this T cell receptor (beta chain) was determined in a study of HIV-infected patients and healthy controls. This clonotype was seen at least ten times. CDR3 length equals 13 residues. Germline CDR1 MNHNS, CDR2 SASEGT. The germline V and J ends were trimmed by 0 bases and 3 bases, with 2 bases remaining between them. Roughly three months, about 14 weeks, into antiretroviral therapy, follow-up blood was collected. The repertoire came from unfractionated whole blood and reflected all unsorted peripheral T cells. About 480 ng RNA was reverse transcribed with alpha and beta constant-region primers. Alpha and beta chain libraries were made separately by chain-specific third strand synthesis with multiplexing indices. TCRdb re-called the 5' RACE reads with MiXCR, one entry per CDR3 protein. The sample holds roughly 3,900 distinct CDR3 sequences, roughly 8.5% seen once.

This sequence was found in an adult with HIV infection. The source material was blood, sampled during antiretroviral therapy. The chain uses TRBV6-1 and TRBJ2-2; D gene ambiguous. CDR3 sequence: CASSEADTGELFF. The CDR3 nucleotides read TGTGCCAGCAGTGAAGCCGACACCGGGGAGCTGTTTTTT.